The TCR beta chain under discussion was sequenced for a study of T-cell reconstitution after alpha-beta-depleted transplantation in children (TCRdb year 2016). The study in broad terms: Using TCR repertoire profiling, the study followed T-cell immune reconstitution in a quantitative way in children after TCRalphabeta/CD19-depleted allogeneic hematopoietic cell transplantation.

CDR1 LGHNA and CDR2 YSLEER were looked up in the germline V gene. The CDR3 runs 18 amino acids, cysteine and phenylalanine included. Kept here is only the CDR3 DNA, which spans 54 bases and is read in frame from base 1. Clipping removes 1 base from V and 2 bases from J, with 10 as the unmatched junction base count. Libraries were made using PCR. Instrument used: Illumina HiSeq 2500. TCR libraries were prepared with molecular barcoding, using unique molecular identifiers to normalize TCRbeta repertoire quantification. TCRdb redid the processing of the public reads, applying fastp at Q25 and MiXCR, and retained in-frame beta chains. Rows are unified per CDR3 protein, each entry keeping the most common DNA and genes. Within this sample are 480,000 or so distinct CDR3 sequences, with about 10% of them counted one time only. Around 2% of the sample rests with the top ten. The treatment or condition label of this sample denotes: allogeneic hematopoietic cell transplantation with graft depleted of TCRalphabeta T cells and CD19 B cells. TCRalphabeta/CD19-depleted allogeneic hematopoietic cell grafts were given to the transplant recipients, all of whom were children.

What the research found in general, with its limitations: Over subsequent months, a decline in hyperexpanded clone frequencies was noted, and after one year, T-cell counts and TCRbeta diversity were mostly ascribed to newly produced T cells. In some patients, high TCRbeta diversity at day 60 was attributed to recipient T cells and intrathymic progenitors that had survived conditioning. The apparently early recovery of alphabetaT-cell counts about two months after transplant reportedly depended on only several hundred rapidly expanded clones that came from non-depleted graft cells.

This clonotype was detected ten times or more. Its recognized antigen is unknown. No much larger clone is present one base from it, and per-base qualities are unavailable. The rearranged segments are TRBV4-3 and TRBJ2-3, with 9 central nucleotides matching TRBD1. This TCR came from a child under 10 years old with inherited bone marrow failure, due to receive a stem cell transplant. The sequencing used PBMCs, collected before TCRalphabeta/CD19-depleted stem cell transplant. CDR3 loop: CASSQAVGTGITTDTQYF. The nucleotide sequence reads TGCGCCAGCAGCCAAGCGGTTGGGACAGGGATCACCACAGATACGCAGTATTTT.